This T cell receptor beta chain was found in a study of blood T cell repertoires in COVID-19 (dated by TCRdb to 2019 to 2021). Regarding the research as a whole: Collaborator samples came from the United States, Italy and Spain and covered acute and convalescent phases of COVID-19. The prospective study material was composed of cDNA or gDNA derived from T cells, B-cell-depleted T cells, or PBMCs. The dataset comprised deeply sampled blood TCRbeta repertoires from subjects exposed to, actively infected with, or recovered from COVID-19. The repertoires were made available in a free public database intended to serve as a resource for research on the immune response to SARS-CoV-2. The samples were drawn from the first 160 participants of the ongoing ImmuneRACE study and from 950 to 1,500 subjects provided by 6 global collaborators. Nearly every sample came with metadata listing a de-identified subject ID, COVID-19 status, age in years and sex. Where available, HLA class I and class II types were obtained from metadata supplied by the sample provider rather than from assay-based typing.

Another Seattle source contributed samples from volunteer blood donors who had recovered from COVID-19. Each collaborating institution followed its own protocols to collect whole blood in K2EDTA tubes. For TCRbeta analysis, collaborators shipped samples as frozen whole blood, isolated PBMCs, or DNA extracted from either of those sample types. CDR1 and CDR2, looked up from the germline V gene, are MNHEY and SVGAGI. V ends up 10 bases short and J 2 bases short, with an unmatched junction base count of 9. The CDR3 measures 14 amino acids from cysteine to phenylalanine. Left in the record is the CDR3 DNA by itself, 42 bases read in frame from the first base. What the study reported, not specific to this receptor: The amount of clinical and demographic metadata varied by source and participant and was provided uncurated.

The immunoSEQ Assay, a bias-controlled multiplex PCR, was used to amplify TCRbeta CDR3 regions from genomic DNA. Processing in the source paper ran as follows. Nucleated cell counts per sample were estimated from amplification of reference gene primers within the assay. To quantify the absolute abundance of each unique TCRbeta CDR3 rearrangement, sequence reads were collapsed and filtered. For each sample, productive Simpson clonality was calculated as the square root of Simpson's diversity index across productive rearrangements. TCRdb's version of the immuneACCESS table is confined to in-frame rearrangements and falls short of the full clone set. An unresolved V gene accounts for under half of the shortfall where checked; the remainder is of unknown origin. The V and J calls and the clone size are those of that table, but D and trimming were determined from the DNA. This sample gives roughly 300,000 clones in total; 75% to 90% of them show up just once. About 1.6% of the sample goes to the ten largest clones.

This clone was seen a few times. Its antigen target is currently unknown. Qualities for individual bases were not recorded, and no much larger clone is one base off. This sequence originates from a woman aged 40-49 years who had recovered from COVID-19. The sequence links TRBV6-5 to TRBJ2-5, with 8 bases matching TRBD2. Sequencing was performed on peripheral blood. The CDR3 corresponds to CATGGSGGQETQYF. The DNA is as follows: TGTGCCACGGGCGGAAGCGGGGGTCAAGAGACCCAGTACTTC.